The 22 T cell receptor beta chains in this list originate from one sample, sequenced in a study of cytomegalovirus exposure and HLA in healthy donors. The repertoire was sequenced with immunoSEQ multiplex PCR; TCRdb's copy has only in-frame clones and lacks some. The sample has 200,000 or so clones, roughly 84% seen once. Sequencing was carried out using PBMCs. Source of these receptors: a man younger than 35 in good health and CMV-seropositive.

V is TRBV27 and J is TRBJ2-7; 8 bases map to TRBD1. Trimming took 8 bases from V and 7 from J; bases not matched to a gene: 13. The CDR3 sequence is 14 residues long. Germline loops: CDR1 MNHEY, CDR2 SMNVEV (reference sequence). The CDR3 loop reads CASRPVGQVTEQYF. CDR3 coding DNA: TGTGCCAGCCGCCCCGTGGGACAGGTGACGGAGCAGTACTTC.

The chain uses TRBV18 and TRBJ1-2; D is perhaps TRBD1 (5 bases). The CDR3 is 19 amino acids. Germline CDR1 is KGHSH and CDR2 is LQKENI. Trimming cost V 2 bases and J 5 bases, with 27 bases left between them. In nucleotides, the CDR3 is TGTGCCAGCTCACCAAACCGACAGACACAAACCAGGATTCAATATGGCTACACCTTC. Amino acids: CASSPNRQTQTRIQYGYTF.

This chain links TRBV6-5 with TRBJ2-7; TRBD2 aligns across 7 bases. The CDR3 has 13 amino acids. The V and J ends lost 3 bases and 7 bases, in that order; junction bases with no gene match: 6. The germline V gene has CDR1 MNHEY and CDR2 SVGAGI. Here the CDR3 DNA reads TGTGCCAGCAGTTATCGGACTAGGCAAGAGCAGTACTTC. It codes for CASSYRTRQEQYF.

V and J are TRBV19 and TRBJ2-5, with D possibly being TRBD1 (5 bases). Looked up from germline, CDR1 is LNHDA and CDR2 is SQIVND (reference sequence). Trimming pared 5 bases from V and 2 bases from J, leaving 15 bases between. The CDR3 sequence is 15 residues long. This chain's CDR3 is CASSEDTAQQETQYF. The CDR3 region has the DNA TGTGCCAGTAGTGAGGACACAGCACAGCAAGAGACCCAGTACTTC.

As concerns this clone: The identical CDR3 is also encoded by other nucleotide sequences in the sample. V is TRBV29-1 and J is TRBJ2-3, with 8 positions matching TRBD1. V shed 6 bases, J shed 1 base, and the junction held 3 bases outside the gene matches. CDR3 length: 13 amino acids. Germline-derived CDR1 and CDR2 are SQVTM and ANQGSEA. CDR3 sequence: CSVEQGGTDTQYF. The CDR3 DNA is TGCAGCGTAGAACAGGGGGGCACAGATACGCAGTATTTT.

This chain connects TRBV5-1 to TRBJ2-3; 9 nucleotides agree with TRBD2. J gave up 4 bases and V 5 bases, and 8 bases lay outside the gene matches. From germline, CDR1 is SGHRS and CDR2 YFSETQ. This CDR3 has 15 residues. This chain's CDR3 is CASRGLAPSPDTQYF. In DNA, the CDR3 is TGCGCCAGCAGGGGACTAGCTCCCTCGCCAGATACGCAGTATTTT. The full variable domain, its missing parts supplied by reference TRBV5-1 and TRBJ2-3, is KAGVTQTPRYLIKTRGQQVTLSCSPISGHRSVSWYQQTPGQGLQFLFEYFSETQRNKGNFPGRFSGRQFSNSRSEMNVSTLELGDSALYLCASRGLAPSPDTQYFGPGTRLTVL.

The V and J genes are TRBV4-3 and TRBJ2-1, with D perhaps TRBD2 (5 bases). The germline V and J ends were trimmed by 3 bases and 8 bases, with 17 bases remaining between them. The CDR3 has 15 residues. Germline V CDR1 and CDR2: LGHNA, YSLEER. The CDR3: CASSQMLDGRDEQFF. CDR3 in DNA: TGCGCCAGCAGCCAGATGCTGGACGGGCGGGATGAGCAGTTCTTC.

The chain combines TRBV4-3 with TRBJ1-5; D remains ambiguous. V was cut by 0 bases and J by 7 bases, with 10 bases left in between. The CDR3 loop spans 14 amino acids. CDR1 is LGHNA and CDR2 is YSLEER in the germline V gene. CDR3 region: CASSQDRSGQPQHF. CDR3 coding DNA: TGCGCCAGCAGCCAAGATCGTTCGGGACAGCCCCAGCATTTT.

The CDR3 region has the DNA TGCGCCAGCAGCTTTACAGGGGGCCTTCGGTACTTC. Encoded protein: CASSFTGGLRYF. V usage is TRBV5-1 and J usage is TRBJ2-7, with TRBD1 identical over 9 bases. The ends lost 2 bases at V and 12 bases at J; junction bases unmatched: 6. The germline V gene has CDR1 SGHRS and CDR2 YFSETQ. The CDR3 is made up of 12 amino acids.

The chain links TRBV5-1 to TRBJ1-1; D not resolved. Germline V gene lookup returns CDR1 SGHRS and CDR2 YFSETQ. The CDR3 is 16 amino acids. V dropped 4 bases and J dropped 3 bases, with 19 bases sitting between them. The CDR3 reads CASSRGSGGRYTEAFF. CDR3 in DNA: TGCGCCAGCAGCCGAGGGTCGGGAGGGCGGTACACTGAAGCTTTCTTT.

J is TRBJ2-1 and V is TRBV7-2; TRBD2 matches 9 bases. Germline V lookup: CDR1 SGHTA, CDR2 FQGNSA. The CDR3 totals 14 residues. The V segment lost 1 base and the J segment 12 bases; nucleotides outside the gene matches: 7. In nucleotides, the CDR3 is TGTGCCAGCAGCTTAGGTAGCGGCGGGAGGGCGCAGTTCTTC. It yields the protein CASSLGSGGRAQFF.

The chain employs TRBV6-1 and TRBJ2-2; TRBD2 matches at 7 bases. This CDR3 has 12 amino acids. Germline V gene data show CDR1 as MNHNS and CDR2 as SASEGT. Here the CDR3 DNA reads TGTGTTTCCCCGGGGGGCACCGGGGAGCTGTTTTTT. This sequence encodes CVSPGGTGELFF.

The CDR3 bases are TGTGCCAGCAGTTACTCTGTGGGCCGTAACTATGGCTACACCTTC. It specifies CASSYSVGRNYGYTF. This chain joins TRBV6-5 and TRBJ1-2; no clear D. The V and J ends lost 0 bases and 1 base respectively, with 9 bases between them. Per germline, CDR1 MNHEY and CDR2 SVGAGI. The CDR3 is 15 residues long.

V is TRBV19 and J is TRBJ2-7; TRBD1 matches at 9 bases. V was pared by 9 bases and J by 5 bases, with 8 bases of the junction left unmatched. Germline V lookup: CDR1 LNHDA, CDR2 SQIVND (reference sequence). The CDR3 is made up of 13 amino acids. Here the CDR3 reads CASSYRGQHEQYF. For the CDR3, the DNA is TGTGCCAGCTCCTACAGGGGGCAACACGAGCAGTACTTC.

The chain joins TRBV4-2 to TRBJ2-7; 7 bases are a match to TRBD1. There are 15 residues in the CDR3. V lost 7 bases and J lost 5; bases outside the gene matches: 14. Per the germline V gene, CDR1 is LGHNA and CDR2 is YNFKEQ. CDR3 sequence reads: CASTTTGQAEDEQYF. The DNA of the CDR3 is TGTGCCAGCACCACTACCGGACAGGCAGAGGACGAGCAGTACTTC.

The genes are TRBV28 and TRBJ1-2, with a weak D call TRBD1 (6 bases). With 2 bases removed from V and 4 bases from J, the gap between germline ends came to 8 bases. The V gene's germline CDR1 is MDHEN and CDR2 SYDVKM. This CDR3 comprises 13 residues. The CDR3 reads CASSLQGTYGYTF. CDR3 coding DNA: TGTGCCAGCAGTTTACAGGGGACCTATGGCTACACCTTC.

The V gene is TRBV4-2, the J gene TRBJ2-3, with 9 bases aligning to TRBD2. From germline, CDR1 is LGHNA and CDR2 YNFKEQ. This CDR3 spans 17 amino acids. V lost 0 bases and J lost 3; bases outside the gene matches: 7. As DNA, the CDR3 is TGTGCCAGCAGCCAAGACCCGCGACTAGCGGATACAGATACGCAGTATTTT. Translation: CASSQDPRLADTDTQYF.

V gene TRBV6-1 combines with J gene TRBJ1-2; D is unclear. Germline V lookup: CDR1 MNHNS, CDR2 SASEGT. The ends were cut back, 2 bases at V and 1 base at J, with 11 bases in the middle. The CDR3 is 15 amino acids. In DNA form, the CDR3 reads TGTGCCAGCAGTGAACGGATCAGCGTTAACTATGGCTACACCTTC. This sequence encodes CASSERISVNYGYTF.

The chain employs TRBV6-1 and TRBJ2-1; 8 bases agree with TRBD2. Unmatched junction bases numbered 3, after V lost 6 bases and J lost 11 bases. The CDR3 is 11 residues long. CDR1 is MNHNS and CDR2 is SASEGT in the germline V gene. The CDR3 sequence is CASSFSGKQFF. The DNA for the CDR3 is TGTGCCAGCAGCTTTAGCGGGAAGCAGTTCTTC.

The gene calls are TRBV6-4 and TRBJ2-1, with 7 positions matching TRBD2. Germline trimming cut 2 bases from V and 8 bases from J; bases unmatched to any gene: 9. CDR3 length: 15 amino acids. Germline V CDR1 and CDR2: MRHNA, SNTAGT. The CDR3 DNA sequence: TGTGCCAGCAGTGACACGTCGGGAGGCGCGGATGAGCAGTTCTTC. Its protein product is CASSDTSGGADEQFF.

The chain joins TRBV5-1 to TRBJ2-3, with D possibly TRBD2 on 6 matching bases. Trimming took 4 bases from V and 2 from J, leaving 17 bases between them. Per germline, CDR1 SGHRS and CDR2 YFSETQ. The CDR3 runs 16 residues. This CDR3 reads CASSPEGRVFTDTQYF. The CDR3 DNA sequence: TGCGCCAGCAGCCCGGAGGGGCGGGTTTTCACAGATACGCAGTATTTT. Complete variable domain (other parts from reference TRBV5-1 and TRBJ2-3): KAGVTQTPRYLIKTRGQQVTLSCSPISGHRSVSWYQQTPGQGLQFLFEYFSETQRNKGNFPGRFSGRQFSNSRSEMNVSTLELGDSALYLCASSPEGRVFTDTQYFGPGTRLTVL.

J is TRBJ1-2 and V is TRBV7-9; 7 bases are shared with TRBD1. The CDR3 contains 15 residues. J gave up 3 bases and V 5 bases, and 9 bases lay outside the gene matches. CDR1 is SEHNR and CDR2 is FQNEAQ in the germline V gene (reference sequence). The CDR3 is CASSPGQVGDYGYTF. The CDR3 nucleotides read TGTGCCAGCAGCCCCGGACAGGTCGGGGACTATGGCTACACCTTC.